This T cell receptor (beta chain) was retrieved from a study of long-term antiretroviral therapy in people with HIV. Study as a whole: Samples collected earliest predate the 2015 immediate-ART recommendation by about a decade.

The CDR3 totals 15 residues. Germline CDR1 is GTSNPN and CDR2 is SVGIG (reference sequence). Deletions cut 2 bases from V and 2 bases from J, with 13 bases between. Version v3.0 of the immunoSEQ assay was performed at survey level. Repertoires were generated with immunoSEQ multiplex PCR, while TCRdb's copy carries only in-frame clones and drops some. The repertoire holds about 43,000 clones, with around nine tenths as singletons. The TCR comes from a woman aged 45-65 years with HIV. Sample: unsorted PBMCs, taken 0.1 years before starting antiretroviral therapy. This chain links TRBV30 with TRBJ1-5; TRBD1 is a possible D gene (5 bases). The CDR3 is CAWSSRTPGNQPQHF. The CDR3 coding sequence is TGTGCCTGGAGTAGTAGGACACCGGGCAATCAGCCCCAGCATTTT.